This TCR beta chain was documented in a study of control samples from healthy donors and cancer patients. CDR1 is SGHNT and CDR2 is YENEEA in the germline V gene. The CDR3 loop spans 15 amino acids. V lost 5 bases and J lost 2, with 13 bases in between. TCRdb keeps only in-frame clones here, not all; method: immunoSEQ multiplex PCR. The table lists approximately 50,000 clones, approximately 90% of them singletons. This clone was observed once. The sequenced material came from PBMCs. The TCR was taken from a man in his 60s with head and neck cancer. V is TRBV11-3 and J is TRBJ1-5; perhaps TRBD1 as D (6 bases). CDR3 sequence (DNA): TGTGCCAGCAGCCCAAGGCGACAGGGCAATCAGCCCCAGCATTTT. Translating gives CASSPRRQGNQPQHF.